The source of this T cell receptor (beta chain) is a study of T-cell reconstitution after alpha-beta-depleted transplantation in children. For TCRbeta, the library was prepared with unique molecular identifiers. TCRdb redid the calling of the PCR reads with MiXCR, one entry per CDR3 protein. The table records hundreds of thousands of distinct CDR3 sequences, approximately 13% of them present only once. The TCR comes from a human donor who donated a stem cell graft to a child with combined immunodeficiency. Sequenced here: PBMCs from the stem cell graft donor, sampled from the stem cell graft.

The CDR3 nucleotides are TGTGCCAGCAGCTCCCAAAGGACTAGTAGGGGCAATGAGCAGTTCTTC. Protein product: CASSSQRTSRGNEQFF. This chain uses TRBV7-2 with TRBJ2-1; 7 nucleotides line up with TRBD2. CDR3 length: 16 amino acids. The V segment lost 4 bases and the J segment 6 bases; nucleotides outside the gene matches: 12. Looked up from germline, CDR1 is SGHTA and CDR2 is FQGNSA.